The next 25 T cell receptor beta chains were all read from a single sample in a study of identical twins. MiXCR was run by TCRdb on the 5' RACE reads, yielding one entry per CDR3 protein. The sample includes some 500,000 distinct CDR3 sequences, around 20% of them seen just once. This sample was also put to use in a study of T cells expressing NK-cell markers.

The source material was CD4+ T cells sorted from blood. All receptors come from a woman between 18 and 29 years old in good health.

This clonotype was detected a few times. The chain's CDR3 is CASSFVGLGPFEQYF. CDR3 bases: TGTGCCAGCAGTTTTGTAGGACTGGGTCCCTTCGAGCAGTACTTC. This chain joins TRBV12-3 or TRBV12-4 and TRBJ2-7; the D gene is possibly TRBD2 (5 bases). The CDR3 extends over 15 amino acids. V shed 3 bases and J shed 6 bases, with 18 bases lying between them.

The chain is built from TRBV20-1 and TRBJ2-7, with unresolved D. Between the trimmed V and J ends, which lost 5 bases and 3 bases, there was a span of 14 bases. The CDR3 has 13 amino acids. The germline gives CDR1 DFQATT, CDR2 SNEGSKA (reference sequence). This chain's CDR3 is CSASLALDYEQYF. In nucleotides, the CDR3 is TGCAGTGCTTCTTTGGCCCTTGACTACGAGCAGTACTTC.

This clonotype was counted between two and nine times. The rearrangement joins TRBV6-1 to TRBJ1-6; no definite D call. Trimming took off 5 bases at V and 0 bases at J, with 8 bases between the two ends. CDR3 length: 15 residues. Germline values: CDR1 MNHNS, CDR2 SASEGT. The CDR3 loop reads CASSRVFSYNSPLHF. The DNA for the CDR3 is TGTGCCAGCAGTCGCGTTTTCTCCTATAATTCACCCCTCCACTTT.

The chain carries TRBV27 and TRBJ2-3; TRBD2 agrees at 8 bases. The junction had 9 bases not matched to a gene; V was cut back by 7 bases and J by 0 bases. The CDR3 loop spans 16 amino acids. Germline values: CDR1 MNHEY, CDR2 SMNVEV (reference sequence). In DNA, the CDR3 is TGTGCCAGCACTCACCCGGGGGGGCGGAGCACAGATACGCAGTATTTT. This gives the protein CASTHPGGRSTDTQYF.

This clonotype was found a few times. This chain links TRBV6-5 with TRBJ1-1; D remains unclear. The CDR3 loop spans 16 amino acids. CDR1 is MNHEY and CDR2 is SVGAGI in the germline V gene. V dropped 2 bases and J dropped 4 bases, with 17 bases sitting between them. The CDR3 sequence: CASSYPGRGGSTEAFF. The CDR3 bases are TGTGCCAGCAGTTACCCCGGGCGGGGAGGTAGCACTGAAGCTTTCTTT.

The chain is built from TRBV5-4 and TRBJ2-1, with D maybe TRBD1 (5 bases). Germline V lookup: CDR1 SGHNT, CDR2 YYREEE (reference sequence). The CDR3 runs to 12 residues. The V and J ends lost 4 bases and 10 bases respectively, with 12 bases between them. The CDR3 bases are TGTGCCAGCAGCCCTGTCTCAGGGGAGCAGTTCTTC. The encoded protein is CASSPVSGEQFF.

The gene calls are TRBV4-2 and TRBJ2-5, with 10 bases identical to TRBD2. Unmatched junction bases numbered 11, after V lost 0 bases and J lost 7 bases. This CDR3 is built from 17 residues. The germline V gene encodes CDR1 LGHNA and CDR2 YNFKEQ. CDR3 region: CASSQDRQREGEGTQYF. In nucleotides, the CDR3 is TGTGCCAGCAGCCAAGACCGACAGCGGGAGGGAGAAGGGACCCAGTACTTC.

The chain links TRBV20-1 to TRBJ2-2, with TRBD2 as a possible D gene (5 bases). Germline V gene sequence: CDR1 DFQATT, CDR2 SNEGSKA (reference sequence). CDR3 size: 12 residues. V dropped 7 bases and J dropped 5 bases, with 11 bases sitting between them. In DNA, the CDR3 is TGCAGTGTCAAACCGGGAACCGGGGAGCTGTTTTTT. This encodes CSVKPGTGELFF.

The CDR3 DNA is TGTGCCAGCAGCGTCGGGACGTATGATACGCAGTATTTT. This translates into CASSVGTYDTQYF. The gene calls are TRBV9 and TRBJ2-3; perhaps D is TRBD1 or TRBD2 (5 bases each). Looked up from germline, CDR1 is SGDLS and CDR2 is YYNGEE. CDR3 length: 13 residues. The V gene lost 2 bases and the J gene lost 6 bases, with 10 bases spanning the gap.

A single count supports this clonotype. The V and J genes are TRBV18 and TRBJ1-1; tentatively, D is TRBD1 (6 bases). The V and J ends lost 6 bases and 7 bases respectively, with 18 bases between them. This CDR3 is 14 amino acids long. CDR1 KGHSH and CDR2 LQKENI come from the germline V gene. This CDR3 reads CASSPPGGRVEAFF. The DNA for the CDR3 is TGTGCCAGCTCCCCCCCCGGGGGGCGGGTTGAAGCTTTCTTT. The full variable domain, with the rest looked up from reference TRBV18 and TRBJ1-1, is NAGVMQNPRHLVRRRGQEARLRCSPMKGHSHVYWYRQLPEEGLKFMVYLQKENIIDESGMPKERFSAEFPKEGPSILRIQQVVRGDSAAYFCASSPPGGRVEAFFGQGTRLTVV.

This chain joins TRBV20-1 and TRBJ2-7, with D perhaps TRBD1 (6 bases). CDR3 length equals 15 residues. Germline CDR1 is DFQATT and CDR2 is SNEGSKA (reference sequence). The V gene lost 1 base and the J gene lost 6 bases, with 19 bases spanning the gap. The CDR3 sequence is CSARAFGGSGSEQYF. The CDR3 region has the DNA TGCAGTGCTAGAGCCTTTGGGGGCTCGGGAAGCGAGCAGTACTTC.

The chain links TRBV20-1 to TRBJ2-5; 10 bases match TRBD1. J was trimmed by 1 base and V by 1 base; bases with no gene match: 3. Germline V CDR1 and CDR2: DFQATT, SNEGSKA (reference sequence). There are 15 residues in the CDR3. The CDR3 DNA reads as TGCAGTGCTAGAGGCGGGACAGGGGTCCAAGAGACCCAGTACTTC. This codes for CSARGGTGVQETQYF.

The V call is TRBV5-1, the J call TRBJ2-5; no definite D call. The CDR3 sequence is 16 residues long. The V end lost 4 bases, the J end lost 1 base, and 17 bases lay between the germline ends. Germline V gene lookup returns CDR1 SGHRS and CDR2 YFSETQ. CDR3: CASSNGRLPAQETQYF. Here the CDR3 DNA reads TGCGCCAGCAGCAACGGCAGACTCCCTGCCCAAGAGACCCAGTACTTC.

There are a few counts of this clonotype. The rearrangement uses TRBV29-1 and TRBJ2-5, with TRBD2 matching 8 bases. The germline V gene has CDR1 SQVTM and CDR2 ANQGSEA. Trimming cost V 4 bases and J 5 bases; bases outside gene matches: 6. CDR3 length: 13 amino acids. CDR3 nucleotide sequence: TGCAGCGTTGTGCGGGGGGCGGAGGAGACCCAGTACTTC. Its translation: CSVVRGAEETQYF.

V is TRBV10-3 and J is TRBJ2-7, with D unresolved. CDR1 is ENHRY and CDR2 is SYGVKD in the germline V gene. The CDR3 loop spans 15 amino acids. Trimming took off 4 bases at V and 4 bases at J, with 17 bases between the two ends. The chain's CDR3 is CAISGAGRSQYEQYF. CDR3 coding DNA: TGTGCCATCAGTGGAGCTGGGCGGTCCCAGTACGAGCAGTACTTC.

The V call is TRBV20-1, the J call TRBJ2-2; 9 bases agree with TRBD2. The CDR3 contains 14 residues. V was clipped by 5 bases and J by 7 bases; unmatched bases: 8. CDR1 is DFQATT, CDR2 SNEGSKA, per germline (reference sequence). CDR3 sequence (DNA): TGCAGTGCTCCGGGGCGGGAGGGCCACGGGGAGCTGTTTTTT. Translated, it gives CSAPGREGHGELFF.

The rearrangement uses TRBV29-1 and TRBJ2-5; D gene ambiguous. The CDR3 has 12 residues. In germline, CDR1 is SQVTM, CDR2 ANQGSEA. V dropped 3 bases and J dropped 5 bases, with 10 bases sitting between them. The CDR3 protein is CSVETDLETQYF. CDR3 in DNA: TGCAGCGTTGAGACTGATTTGGAGACCCAGTACTTC.

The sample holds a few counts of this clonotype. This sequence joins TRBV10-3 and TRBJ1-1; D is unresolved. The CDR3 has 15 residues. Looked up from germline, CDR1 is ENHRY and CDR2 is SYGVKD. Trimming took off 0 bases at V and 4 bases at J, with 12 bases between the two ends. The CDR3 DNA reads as TGTGCCATCAGTGAGTCAGAGCCAGGTACCACTGAAGCTTTCTTT. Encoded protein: CAISESEPGTTEAFF.

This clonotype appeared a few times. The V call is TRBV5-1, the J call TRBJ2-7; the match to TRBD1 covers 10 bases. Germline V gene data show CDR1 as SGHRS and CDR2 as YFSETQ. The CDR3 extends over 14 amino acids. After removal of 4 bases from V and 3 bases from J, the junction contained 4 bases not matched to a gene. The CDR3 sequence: CASSRTGGDYEQYF. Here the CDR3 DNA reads TGCGCCAGCAGCAGGACAGGGGGGGACTACGAGCAGTACTTC. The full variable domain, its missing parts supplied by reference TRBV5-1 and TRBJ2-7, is KAGVTQTPRYLIKTRGQQVTLSCSPISGHRSVSWYQQTPGQGLQFLFEYFSETQRNKGNFPGRFSGRQFSNSRSEMNVSTLELGDSALYLCASSRTGGDYEQYFGPGTRLTVT.

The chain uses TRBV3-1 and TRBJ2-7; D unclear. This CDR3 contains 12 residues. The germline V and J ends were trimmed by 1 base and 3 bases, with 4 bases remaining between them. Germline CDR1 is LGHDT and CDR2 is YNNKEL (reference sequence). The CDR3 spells CASSQALYEQYF. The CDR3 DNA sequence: TGTGCCAGCAGCCAAGCTCTCTACGAGCAGTACTTC.

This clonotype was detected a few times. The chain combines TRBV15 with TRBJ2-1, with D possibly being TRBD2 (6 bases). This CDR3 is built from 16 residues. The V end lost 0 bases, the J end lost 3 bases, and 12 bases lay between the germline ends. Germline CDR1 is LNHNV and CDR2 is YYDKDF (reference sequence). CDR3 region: CATSRDRGGNYNEQFF. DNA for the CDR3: TGTGCCACCAGCAGAGACCGCGGCGGGAACTACAATGAGCAGTTCTTC.

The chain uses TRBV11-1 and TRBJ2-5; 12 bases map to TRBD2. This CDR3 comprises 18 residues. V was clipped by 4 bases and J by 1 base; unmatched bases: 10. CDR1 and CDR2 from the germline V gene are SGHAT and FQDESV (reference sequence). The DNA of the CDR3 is TGTGCCAGCAGCTCGGGACTAGCGGGTACCACCACCCAAGAGACCCAGTACTTC. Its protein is CASSSGLAGTTTQETQYF.

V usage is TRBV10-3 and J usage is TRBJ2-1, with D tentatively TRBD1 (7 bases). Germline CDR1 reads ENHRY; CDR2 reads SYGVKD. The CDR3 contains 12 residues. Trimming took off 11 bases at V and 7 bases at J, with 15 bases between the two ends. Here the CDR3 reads CASQPGGNEQFF. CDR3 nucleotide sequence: TGTGCCTCACAGCCAGGGGGGAATGAGCAGTTCTTC.

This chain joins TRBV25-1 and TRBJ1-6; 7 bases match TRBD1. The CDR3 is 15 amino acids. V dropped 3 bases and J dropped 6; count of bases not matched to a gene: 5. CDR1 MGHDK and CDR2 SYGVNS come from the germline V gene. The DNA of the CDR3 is TGTGCCAGCAGTGAGAGGGGGCGCGGTAATTCACCCCTCCACTTT. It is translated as CASSERGRGNSPLHF. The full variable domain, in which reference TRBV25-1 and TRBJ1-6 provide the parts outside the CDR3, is EADIYQTPRYLVIGTGKKITLECSQTMGHDKMYWYQQDPGMELHLIHYSYGVNSTEKGDLSSESTVSRIRTEHFPLTLESARPSHTSQYLCASSERGRGNSPLHFGNGTRLTVT.

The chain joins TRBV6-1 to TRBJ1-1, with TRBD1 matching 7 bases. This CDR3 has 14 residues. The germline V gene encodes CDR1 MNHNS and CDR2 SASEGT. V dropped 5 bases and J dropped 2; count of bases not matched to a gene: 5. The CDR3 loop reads CASSPRDRNTEAFF. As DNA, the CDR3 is TGTGCCAGCAGTCCCCGGGACAGAAACACTGAAGCTTTCTTT.